This T cell receptor beta chain is from a study of T cells after yellow fever vaccination. A universal primer site and UMIs were added as TCR cDNA was made by 5'RACE template switching. TCRdb passed the 5' RACE reads through MiXCR, listing each CDR3 protein once. The sample records around 30,000 distinct CDR3 sequences, just under 6.5% being singletons. General observations from the study: Contaminants from the bulk population, in the form of abundant clonotypes, could be found in FACS-sorted repertoires. When the response was secondary, it was weaker but reached its peak faster, day 5 versus 15. Primary-vaccination clones mostly resurfaced post-booster (around 96% CD4, more than 80% CD8).

This clonotype was picked up many times. Trimming removed 0 bases at V and 1 base at J, with 9 bases between. The CDR3 has 14 residues. Germline V gene data show CDR1 as GTSNPN and CDR2 as SVGIG (reference sequence). The chain employs TRBV30 and TRBJ1-1; D remains ambiguous. This receptor was taken from a man aged 25 to 45 who received the YFV17D yellow fever vaccine. The sequences come from PBMCs, either bulk or a sorted T-cell subset (CD4+, CD8+, memory, or dextramer-sorted; not recorded which), collected on the day of the yellow fever booster vaccination. CDR3 sequence reads: CAWSVSIGNTEAFF. Written as DNA, the CDR3 is TGTGCCTGGAGTGTTAGCATCGGGAACACTGAAGCTTTCTTT.